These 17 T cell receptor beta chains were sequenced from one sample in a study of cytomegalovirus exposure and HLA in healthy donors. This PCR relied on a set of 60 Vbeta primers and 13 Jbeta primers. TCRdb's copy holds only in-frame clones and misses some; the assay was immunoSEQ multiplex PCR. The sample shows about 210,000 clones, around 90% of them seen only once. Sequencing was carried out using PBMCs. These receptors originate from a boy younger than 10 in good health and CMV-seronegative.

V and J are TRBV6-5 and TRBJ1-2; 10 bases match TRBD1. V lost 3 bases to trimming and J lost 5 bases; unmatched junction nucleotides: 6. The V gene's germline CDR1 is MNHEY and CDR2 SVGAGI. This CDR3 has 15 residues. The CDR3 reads CASSYMGQGRYGYTF. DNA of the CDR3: TGTGCCAGCAGTTATATGGGACAGGGGAGGTATGGCTACACCTTC.

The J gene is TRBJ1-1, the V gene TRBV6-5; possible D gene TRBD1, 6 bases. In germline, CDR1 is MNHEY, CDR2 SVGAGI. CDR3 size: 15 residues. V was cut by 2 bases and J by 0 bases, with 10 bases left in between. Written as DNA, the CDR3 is TGTGCCAGCAGTTACGCCCGGGACATGAACACTGAAGCTTTCTTT. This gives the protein CASSYARDMNTEAFF.

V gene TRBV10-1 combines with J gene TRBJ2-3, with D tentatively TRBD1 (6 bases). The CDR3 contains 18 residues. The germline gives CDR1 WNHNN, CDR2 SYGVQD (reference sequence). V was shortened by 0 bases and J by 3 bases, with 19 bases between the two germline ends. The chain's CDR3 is CASSESNPGEMRTDTQYF. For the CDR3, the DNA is TGCGCCAGCAGTGAGTCGAATCCAGGGGAGATGAGGACAGATACGCAGTATTTT.

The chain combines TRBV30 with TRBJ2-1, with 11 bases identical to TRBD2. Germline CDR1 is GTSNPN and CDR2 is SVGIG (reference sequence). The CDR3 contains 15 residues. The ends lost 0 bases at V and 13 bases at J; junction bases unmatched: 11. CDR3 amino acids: CAWSVSAKTSGRQFF. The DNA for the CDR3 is TGTGCCTGGAGTGTATCGGCAAAAACTAGCGGGAGACAGTTCTTC.

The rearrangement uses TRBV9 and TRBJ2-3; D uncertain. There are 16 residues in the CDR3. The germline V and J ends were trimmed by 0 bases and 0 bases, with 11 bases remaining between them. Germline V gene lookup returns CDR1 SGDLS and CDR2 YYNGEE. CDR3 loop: CASSVGSRPSTDTQYF. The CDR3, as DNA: TGTGCCAGCAGCGTAGGTAGCAGACCGAGCACAGATACGCAGTATTTT.

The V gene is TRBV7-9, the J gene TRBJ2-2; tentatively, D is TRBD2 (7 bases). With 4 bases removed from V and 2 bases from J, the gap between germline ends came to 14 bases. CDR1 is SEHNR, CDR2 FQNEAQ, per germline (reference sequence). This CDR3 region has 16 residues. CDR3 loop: CASSSPGGGNTGELFF. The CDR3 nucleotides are TGTGCCAGCAGCTCACCGGGGGGCGGCAACACCGGGGAGCTGTTTTTT.

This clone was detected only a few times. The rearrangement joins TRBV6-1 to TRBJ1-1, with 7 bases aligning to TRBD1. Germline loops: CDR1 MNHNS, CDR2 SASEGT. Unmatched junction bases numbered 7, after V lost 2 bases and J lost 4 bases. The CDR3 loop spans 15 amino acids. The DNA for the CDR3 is TGTGCCAGCAGTGAAAAGGGGGCGGGTAGCACTGAAGCTTTCTTT. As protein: CASSEKGAGSTEAFF.

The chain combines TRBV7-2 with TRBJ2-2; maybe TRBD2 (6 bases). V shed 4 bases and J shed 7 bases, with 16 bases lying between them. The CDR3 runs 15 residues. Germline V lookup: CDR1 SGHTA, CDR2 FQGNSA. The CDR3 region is CASSSHGGPGGELFF. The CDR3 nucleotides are TGTGCCAGCAGCTCCCACGGGGGACCGGGCGGGGAGCTGTTTTTT.

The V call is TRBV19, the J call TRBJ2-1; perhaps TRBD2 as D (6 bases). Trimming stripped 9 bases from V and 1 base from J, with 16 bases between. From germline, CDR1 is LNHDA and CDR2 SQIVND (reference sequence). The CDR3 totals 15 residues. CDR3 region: CASNSLGLSYNEQFF. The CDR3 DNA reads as TGTGCCAGCAACTCTTTGGGACTGTCCTACAATGAGCAGTTCTTC.

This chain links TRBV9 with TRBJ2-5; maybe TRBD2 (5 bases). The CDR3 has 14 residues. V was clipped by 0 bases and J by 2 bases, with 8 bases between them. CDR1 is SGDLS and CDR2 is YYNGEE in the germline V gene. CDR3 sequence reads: CASSVGRLQETQYF. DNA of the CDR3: TGTGCCAGCAGCGTAGGGAGGCTGCAAGAGACCCAGTACTTC.

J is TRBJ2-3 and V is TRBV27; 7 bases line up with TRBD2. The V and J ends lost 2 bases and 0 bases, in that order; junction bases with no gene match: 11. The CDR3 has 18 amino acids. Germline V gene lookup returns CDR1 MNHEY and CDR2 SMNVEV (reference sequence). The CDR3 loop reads CASSLSGGGLASTDTQYF. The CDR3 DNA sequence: TGTGCCAGCAGTTTAAGTGGGGGAGGGCTAGCTAGCACAGATACGCAGTATTTT.

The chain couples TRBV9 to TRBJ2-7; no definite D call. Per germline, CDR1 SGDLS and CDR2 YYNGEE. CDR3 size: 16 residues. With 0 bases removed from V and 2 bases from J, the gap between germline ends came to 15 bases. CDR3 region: CASSVAVQAYTYEQYF. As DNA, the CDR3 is TGTGCCAGCAGCGTAGCGGTTCAGGCTTATACCTACGAGCAGTACTTC.

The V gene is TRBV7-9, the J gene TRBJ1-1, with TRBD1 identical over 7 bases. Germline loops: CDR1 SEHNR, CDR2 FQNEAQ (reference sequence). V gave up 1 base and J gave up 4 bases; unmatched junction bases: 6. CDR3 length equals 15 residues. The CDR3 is CASSLGMTGFTEAFF. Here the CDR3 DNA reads TGTGCCAGCAGCTTAGGGATGACAGGGTTCACTGAAGCTTTCTTT.

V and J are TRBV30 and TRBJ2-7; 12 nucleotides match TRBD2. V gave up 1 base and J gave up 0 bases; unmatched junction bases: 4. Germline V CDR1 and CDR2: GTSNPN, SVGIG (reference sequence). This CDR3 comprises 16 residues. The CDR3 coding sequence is TGTGCCTGGAGTGACGGGACTAGCGGGTTCTCCTACGAGCAGTACTTC. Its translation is CAWSDGTSGFSYEQYF. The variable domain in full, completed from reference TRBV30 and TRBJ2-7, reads SQTIHQWPATLVQPVGSPLSLECTVEGTSNPNLYWYRQAAGRGLQLLFYSVGIGQISSEVPQNLSASRPQDRQFILSSKKLLLSDSGFYLCAWSDGTSGFSYEQYFGPGTRLTVT.

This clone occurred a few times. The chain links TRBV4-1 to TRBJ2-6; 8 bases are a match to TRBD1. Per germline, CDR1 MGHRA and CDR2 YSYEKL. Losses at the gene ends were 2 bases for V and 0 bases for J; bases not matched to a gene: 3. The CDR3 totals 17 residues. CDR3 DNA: TGCGCCAGCAGCCAACAGGGGGCCCCCTCTGGGGCCAACGTCCTGACTTTC. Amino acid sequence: CASSQQGAPSGANVLTF.

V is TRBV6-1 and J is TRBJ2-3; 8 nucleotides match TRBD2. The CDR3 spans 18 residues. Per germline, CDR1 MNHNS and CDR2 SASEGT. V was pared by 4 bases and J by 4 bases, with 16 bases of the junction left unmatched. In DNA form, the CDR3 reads TGTGCCAGCAGTGGTCCCCTTTCCGGGAGGGGGGGTGCAGATACGCAGTATTTT. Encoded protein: CASSGPLSGRGGADTQYF.

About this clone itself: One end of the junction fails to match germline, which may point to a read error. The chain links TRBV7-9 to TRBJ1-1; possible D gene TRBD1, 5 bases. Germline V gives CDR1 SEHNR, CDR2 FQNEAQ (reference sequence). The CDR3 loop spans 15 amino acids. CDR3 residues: CSSSFVHGQNTEAFF. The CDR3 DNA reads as TGTTCCAGCAGCTTTGTGCACGGACAGAACACTGAAGCTTTCTTT.